This T cell receptor (beta chain) was recorded in a study of cytomegalovirus exposure and HLA in healthy donors. Whole-study context: The use of the same platform for the 120 validation repertoires and the roughly 630 first-cohort repertoires was reported by a later analysis.

Per germline, CDR1 MRHNA and CDR2 SNTAGT. The CDR3 contains 13 residues. The ends lost 5 bases at V and 6 bases at J; junction bases unmatched: 1. Only one count was recorded for this clone. Its antigen is not known. Profiling relied on immunoSEQ multiplex PCR, and the TCRdb table lists in-frame clones only, not all of them. The sample records more than 85,000 clones, roughly 90% being singletons. Regarding the study as a whole: The study designated roughly 150 TCR beta chains cytomegalovirus-associated. Cytomegalovirus status was reportedly diagnosed by the classifier with high specificity and sensitivity. That first-cohort TCR clusters tended to co-occur in the approximately 110 validation repertoires was found in a later analysis.

This TCR was recovered from a young woman in good health and CMV-seronegative. Sequenced material: PBMCs. V usage is TRBV6-4 and J usage is TRBJ2-1, with 10 nucleotides matching TRBD2. The CDR3 DNA follows: TGTGCCAGCAGTAGCGGGGGGGCCAATGAGCAGTTCTTC. It encodes CASSSGGANEQFF.